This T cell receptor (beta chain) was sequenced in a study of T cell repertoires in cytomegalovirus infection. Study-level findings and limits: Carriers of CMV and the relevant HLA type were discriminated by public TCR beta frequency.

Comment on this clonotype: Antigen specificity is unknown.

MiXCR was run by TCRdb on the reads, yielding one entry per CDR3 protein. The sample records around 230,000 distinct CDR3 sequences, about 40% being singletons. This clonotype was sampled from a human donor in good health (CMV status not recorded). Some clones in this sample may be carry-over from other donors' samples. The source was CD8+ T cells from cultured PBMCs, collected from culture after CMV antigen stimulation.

CDR3 region: CASSLAWSENRDEQFF. In nucleotides, the CDR3 is TGTGCCAGCAGCTTAGCTTGGTCTGAGAACAGGGATGAGCAGTTCTTC. This chain joins TRBV11-3 and TRBJ2-1, with D perhaps TRBD1 (6 bases). V was cut by 1 base and J by 8 bases, with 18 bases left in between. Germline CDR1 is SGHNT and CDR2 is YENEEA. The CDR3 totals 16 residues.